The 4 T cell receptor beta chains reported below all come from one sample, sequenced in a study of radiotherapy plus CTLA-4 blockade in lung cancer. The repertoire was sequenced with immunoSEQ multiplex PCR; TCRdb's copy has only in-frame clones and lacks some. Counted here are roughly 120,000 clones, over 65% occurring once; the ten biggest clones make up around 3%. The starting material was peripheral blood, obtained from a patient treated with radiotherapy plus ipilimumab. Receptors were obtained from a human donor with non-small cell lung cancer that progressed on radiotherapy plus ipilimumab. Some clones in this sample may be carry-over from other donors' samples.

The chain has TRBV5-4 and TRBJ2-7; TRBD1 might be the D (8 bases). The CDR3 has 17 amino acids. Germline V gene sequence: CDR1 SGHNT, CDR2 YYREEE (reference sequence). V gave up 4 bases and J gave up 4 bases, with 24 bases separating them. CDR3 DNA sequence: TGTGCCAGCAGCACGGGAGGTTGGAGGACAGGGAAATACGAGCAGTACTTC. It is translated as CASSTGGWRTGKYEQYF.

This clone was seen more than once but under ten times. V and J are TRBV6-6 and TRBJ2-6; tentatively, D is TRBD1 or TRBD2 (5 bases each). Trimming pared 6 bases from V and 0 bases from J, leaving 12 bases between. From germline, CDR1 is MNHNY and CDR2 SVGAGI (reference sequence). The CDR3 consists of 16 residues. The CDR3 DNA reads TGTGCCAGCAGCCAGGGACCGGCCTCTGGGGCCAACGTCCTGACTTTC. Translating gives CASSQGPASGANVLTF.

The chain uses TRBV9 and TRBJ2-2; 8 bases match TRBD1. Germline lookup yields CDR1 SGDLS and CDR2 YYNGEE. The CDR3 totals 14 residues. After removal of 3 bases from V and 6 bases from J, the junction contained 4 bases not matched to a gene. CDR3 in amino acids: CASSDLRGPGELFF. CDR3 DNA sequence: TGTGCCAGCAGCGACCTCAGGGGGCCCGGGGAGCTGTTTTTT.

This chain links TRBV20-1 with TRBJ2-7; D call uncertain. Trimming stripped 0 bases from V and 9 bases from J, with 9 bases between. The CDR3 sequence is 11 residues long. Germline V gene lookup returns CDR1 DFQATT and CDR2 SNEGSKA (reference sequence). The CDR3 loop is CSAREQHRQYF. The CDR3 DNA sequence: TGCAGTGCTAGAGAACAGCACCGGCAGTACTTC.